This is a list of T cell receptor beta chains from one sample in a study of OX40 agonist ivuxolimab in advanced cancers. Sequenced by immunoSEQ multiplex PCR; TCRdb stores in-frame clones only, minus some. The sample carries 44,000 or so clones, about nine tenths recorded once. The sequenced sample was CD4+ or CD8+ T cells sorted from blood, obtained in a trial of the OX40 agonist ivuxolimab. The receptors derive from an adult with an advanced solid tumor such as melanoma, head and neck, liver or kidney cancer. The CDR3 runs from the conserved cysteine through the conserved F or W.

j_call: TRBJ2-2
v_call: TRBV28
cdr3_aa: CASRTGTTTGELFF

j_call: TRBJ2-1
v_call: TRBV4-1
cdr3_aa: CASSQVGLAGPNEQFF

j_call: TRBJ2-7
v_call: TRBV10-3
cdr3_aa: CAISDSDRAIIEQYF

j_call: TRBJ2-1
v_call: TRBV7-6
cdr3_aa: CASSLGSYNEQFF

j_call: TRBJ1-6
v_call: TRBV30
cdr3_aa: CAWSGGWNSPLHF

j_call: TRBJ2-7
v_call: TRBV18
cdr3_aa: CASSPARLAAPYEQYF

j_call: TRBJ2-1
v_call: TRBV15
cdr3_aa: CATSRDSPGVGYNEQFF

j_call: TRBJ1-2
v_call: TRBV7-6
cdr3_aa: CASSLSGTGDGYTF

j_call: TRBJ2-7
v_call: TRBV11-2
cdr3_aa: CASSLGLTYEQYF

j_call: TRBJ2-7
v_call: TRBV2
cdr3_aa: CASGGRSYEQYF

j_call: TRBJ2-3
v_call: TRBV15
cdr3_aa: CATSRDAGADTQYF

j_call: TRBJ2-5
v_call: TRBV29-1
cdr3_aa: CSVLQGLKTQYF

j_call: TRBJ2-1
v_call: TRBV27
cdr3_aa: CASSLWGGGYEQFF

j_call: TRBJ2-1
v_call: TRBV15
cdr3_aa: CATSRDSALAGDNEQFF

j_call: TRBJ2-7
v_call: TRBV28
cdr3_aa: CASSPDGLYEQYF

j_call: TRBJ2-5
v_call: TRBV4-1
cdr3_aa: CASSQEEGRDWVTQETQYF

j_call: TRBJ1-2
v_call: TRBV6-5
cdr3_aa: CASSALDPSAAGFSF

j_call: TRBJ1-1
v_call: TRBV9
cdr3_aa: CASSGTNTEAFF

j_call: TRBJ2-5
v_call: TRBV4-2
cdr3_aa: CASSQLRLAAETQYF

j_call: TRBJ1-1
v_call: TRBV14
cdr3_aa: CASSLTGGTEAFF

j_call: TRBJ1-2
v_call: TRBV19
cdr3_aa: CASSAGGSYGYTF

j_call: TRBJ2-1
v_call: TRBV18
cdr3_aa: CASSPSLGGEQFF

j_call: TRBJ2-1
v_call: TRBV5-4
cdr3_aa: CASSPGVEEQFF

j_call: TRBJ1-1
v_call: TRBV6-5
cdr3_aa: CASSYPLNTEAFF

j_call: TRBJ2-7
v_call: TRBV19
cdr3_aa: CASTSGDGAYEQYF

j_call: TRBJ2-3
v_call: TRBV28
cdr3_aa: CASSLLTGSDTQYF

j_call: TRBJ2-1
v_call: TRBV28
cdr3_aa: CASSFSYNEQFF

j_call: TRBJ1-1
v_call: TRBV19
cdr3_aa: CASSIENTHAEAFF

j_call: TRBJ2-3
v_call: TRBV6-5
cdr3_aa: CASSLGDSTDTQYF